This section outlines one T cell receptor beta chain sequence together with its context. Its antigen remains unidentified. These data are taken from a study of T cell responses to AZD1222 COVID-19 vaccine. The data were produced by immunoSEQ multiplex PCR, yet TCRdb's version contains in-frame clones alone and is incomplete. This sample has about 180,000 clones, with 80% to 95% found just once. Whole-study findings and limits: The study sampled repertoires only after the peak T cell response. At baseline, just 6 or 7 AZD1222 recipients tested seropositive. The donor cohort was predominantly white British with a female majority, and clonal diversity may have been underestimated.

The CDR3 is made up of 15 amino acids. V shed 4 bases and J shed 7 bases, with 16 bases lying between them. Germline CDR1 reads KGHSH; CDR2 reads LQKENI. The source material was peripheral blood, sampled 28 days after the second AZD1222 dose. The rearrangement joins TRBV18 to TRBJ1-4; a weak D match, TRBD1 (6 bases). The sequence derives from an adult who received the AZD1222 COVID-19 vaccine. As DNA, the CDR3 is TGTGCCAGCTCACGTGGGAGCAGGGGTCTTGAAAAACTGTTTTTT. It encodes CASSRGSRGLEKLFF.